Listed below are T cell receptor beta chains from one sample, sequenced in a study of blood T cell repertoires in COVID-19. The protocol was immunoSEQ multiplex PCR, while the TCRdb copy is restricted to in-frame clones and leaves out a portion. Found here are about 100,000 clones, around four fifths of them singletons; the top ten hold roughly 12%. The specimen was peripheral blood. Source of these receptors: a woman in her 70s with acute or convalescent COVID-19. Both conserved end residues are part of each CDR3. The D gene is left open where the match is weak. Clone size is not always given. Where it is, it says once, few, many or a class for expanded clones.

v_call	d_call	clone_size	j_call	cdr3_nt	cdr3_aa
TRBV5-1	NA	NA	TRBJ2-6	TGCGCCAGCAGCTTGGAAGGGGGCTCTGGGGCCAACGTCCTGACTTTC	CASSLEGGSGANVLTF
TRBV3-1/TRBV3-2	TRBD2	NA	TRBJ2-7	TGTGCCAGCAGCCAAGATCTAGCGGGGGGGGATGAGCAGTACTTC	CASSQDLAGGDEQYF
TRBV5-1	TRBD2	NA	TRBJ2-1	TGCGCCAGCAGCTTGGGGCTAGCGGGGGTTGCCTCCTACAATGAGCAGTTCTTC	CASSLGLAGVASYNEQFF
TRBV6-1	NA	NA	TRBJ1-2	TGTGCCAGCAGTGAGCAGGACTATGGCTACACCTTC	CASSEQDYGYTF
TRBV29-1	NA	NA	TRBJ1-2	TGCAGCGCGACAGCAAACTATGGCTACACCTTC	CSATANYGYTF
TRBV2	NA	NA	TRBJ2-2	TGTGCCAGCAAGCTGGCGGGTACGACCGGGGAGCTGTTTTTT	CASKLAGTTGELFF
TRBV6-5	NA	NA	TRBJ1-1	TGTGCCAGCAGTTACACCTCCGGGAACACTGAAGCTTTCTTT	CASSYTSGNTEAFF
TRBV9	NA	NA	TRBJ1-1	TGTGCCAGCAGCGCCACAGACAGATCTACTGAAGCTTTCTTT	CASSATDRSTEAFF
TRBV5-6	NA	NA	TRBJ1-1	TGTGCCAGCAGCTTCCGTCGGACAGTGAACACTGAAGCTTTCTTT	CASSFRRTVNTEAFF
TRBV20-1	NA	NA	TRBJ1-1	TGCAGTGCTGCCCGGACTGAAGCTTTCTTT	CSAARTEAFF
TRBV7-4	TRBD1	NA	TRBJ2-7	TGTGCCATAACAGGGGAACCGTTTTACGAGCAGTACTTC	CAITGEPFYEQYF
TRBV6-1	TRBD1	NA	TRBJ1-2	TGTGCCAGCAGTGAAATGGGCGGACAGGGGACGGGCTTCTTC	CASSEMGGQGTGFF
TRBV5-1	NA	NA	TRBJ1-3	TGCGCCAGCAGCTTGTCTCGCGAAAACACCATATATTTT	CASSLSRENTIYF
TRBV30	NA	NA	TRBJ2-1	TGTGCCTGGAGTTTGCACCTAGAAAATGAGCAGTTCTTC	CAWSLHLENEQFF
TRBV4-1	TRBD1	few	TRBJ1-5	TGCGCCAGCAGCCAAGATCCAGGGGGGCCCCAGCATTTT	CASSQDPGGPQHF
TRBV30	TRBD2	once	TRBJ2-3	TGTGCCTGGAGGGGACTAGCGGGGGCCCAATTCACAGATACGCAGTATTTT	CAWRGLAGAQFTDTQYF
TRBV4-3	TRBD1	NA	TRBJ1-2	TGCGCCAGCAGTTCAGGGGGACAGGGCGAGTATGGCTACACCTTC	CASSSGGQGEYGYTF
TRBV12-3/TRBV12-4	TRBD1	NA	TRBJ1-2	TGTGCCAGCAGTCGACAGGGTTATTCTGGCTACACCTTC	CASSRQGYSGYTF
TRBV28	TRBD1	NA	TRBJ1-6	TGTGCCAGCAGCACCGGGACAGGGGGGAATTCACCCCTCCACTTT	CASSTGTGGNSPLHF
TRBV30	NA	NA	TRBJ2-2	TGTGCCTGGAGCCCCGGTTCCGGGGAGCTGTTTTTT	CAWSPGSGELFF
TRBV3-1/TRBV3-2	TRBD1	NA	TRBJ1-1	TGTGCCAGCAGCGCCAGCCTCGGACAGGCAGGTGAAGCTTTCTTT	CASSASLGQAGEAFF
TRBV15	NA	few	TRBJ2-6	TGTGCCACCAGCAGAGATCGAGGGACTGGGGCCAACGTCCTGACTTTC	CATSRDRGTGANVLTF
TRBV19	NA	NA	TRBJ2-3	TGTGCCAGTAGTTTTCTGACTACAGATACGCAGTATTTT	CASSFLTTDTQYF
TRBV28	NA	NA	TRBJ1-5	TGTGCCAGCAGGGTGTCGGTCCCCAATCAGCCCCAGCATTTT	CASRVSVPNQPQHF
TRBV10-1	TRBD1	NA	TRBJ1-2	TGCGCCAGCAGTACTGACAGGGTCTATGGCTACACCTTC	CASSTDRVYGYTF
TRBV21-1	NA	NA	TRBJ1-5	TGTGCCAGCACCACTGACCGGGAGCCCCAGCATTTT	CASTTDREPQHF
TRBV5-1	NA	NA	TRBJ2-3	TGCGCCAGCAGCCTTGGACAGTCTTCTAGCACAGATACGCAGTATTTT	CASSLGQSSSTDTQYF
TRBV7-2	NA	NA	TRBJ1-2	TGTGCCAGCAGCTCAAACAGGGCTCCCGGTAGGAGCTACACCTTC	CASSSNRAPGRSYTF
TRBV7-3	NA	NA	TRBJ2-3	TGTGCCAGCAGCTTAACGAGCCTAGTCGTAGATACGCAGTATTTT	CASSLTSLVVDTQYF
TRBV5-1	TRBD1	NA	TRBJ2-1	TGCGCCAGCAGCTTCTCAGGGGGAGTTATCGGAGGTGAGCAGTTCTTC	CASSFSGGVIGGEQFF
TRBV11-3	TRBD2	once	TRBJ2-5	TGTGCCAGCAGCTTGGGGGAGCGGGGGAAACCCACGGGAGAGACCCAGTACTTC	CASSLGERGKPTGETQYF
TRBV2	TRBD2	NA	TRBJ2-5	TGTGCCAGCAGCTCGGGACTAGCGGGGGGGAGAGAGACCCAGTACTTC	CASSSGLAGGRETQYF
TRBV28	NA	NA	TRBJ1-5	TGTGCCAGCAGACCCCAGGGGTCGTTTTTTCAGCCCCAGCATTTT	CASRPQGSFFQPQHF
TRBV29-1	NA	NA	TRBJ1-1	TGCAGCGTTGAGCCGACAGCTGATTCTAAAGCTTTCTTT	CSVEPTADSKAFF
TRBV19	NA	once	TRBJ1-6	TGTGCCAGTAGCTCGGGGGGGGACGGCAATTCACCCCTCCACTTT	CASSSGGDGNSPLHF
TRBV7-3	TRBD1	once	TRBJ2-2	TGTGCCAGCAGCTCAAACAGGGGGGACACCGGGGAGCTGTTTTTT	CASSSNRGDTGELFF
TRBV30	NA	NA	TRBJ2-2	TGTGCCTGGAGGGGCATGTGGGCGGAGGACACCGGGGAGCTGTTTTTT	CAWRGMWAEDTGELFF
TRBV5-5	NA	NA	TRBJ1-1	TGTGCCTGCAGCCTGTCAGGGTCGTGGACTGAAGCTTTCTTT	CACSLSGSWTEAFF
TRBV10-2	TRBD2	few	TRBJ2-3	TGCGCCAGCAGTGACCTCCATTTAGCGGGGGGGCCCACAGATACGCAGTATTTT	CASSDLHLAGGPTDTQYF
TRBV6-5	NA	NA	TRBJ1-4	TGTGCCAGCAGTTATGGGGGGGGCGGGAATGAAAAACTGTTTTTT	CASSYGGGGNEKLFF
TRBV5-1	NA	NA	TRBJ2-5	TGCGCCAGCAGCTTTGGAGGCAACCAAGAGACCCAGTACTTC	CASSFGGNQETQYF
TRBV3-1/TRBV3-2	TRBD2	NA	TRBJ2-1	TGTGCCAGCAGCCAAGCTAGCGGGGGAACCCAGTTCTTC	CASSQASGGTQFF
TRBV3-1/TRBV3-2	NA	NA	TRBJ1-5	TGTGCCAGCAGCCAAGTCGGGAGGGCTCAGCCCCAGCATTTT	CASSQVGRAQPQHF
TRBV6-5	NA	NA	TRBJ2-2	TGTGCCAGCAGAGCCGGGACTTTGAACACCGGGGAGCTGTTTTTT	CASRAGTLNTGELFF
TRBV28	NA	few	TRBJ2-1	TGTGCCAGCAGTTTAGACTCCCGGTTGCCCGCCGAGCAGTTCTTC	CASSLDSRLPAEQFF
TRBV2	NA	NA	TRBJ1-2	TGTGCCAGCAGGTTGGACAATCTAGATTATGGCTACACCTTC	CASRLDNLDYGYTF
TRBV5-1	TRBD1	NA	TRBJ1-2	TGCGCCAGCAGCTTGGTGTTTCACAGGGGGCGCGTTGGCTACACCTTC	CASSLVFHRGRVGYTF
TRBV7-9	NA	NA	TRBJ1-6	TGTGCCAGCAGCCGAGCGGGGGGTATGGATAATTCACCCCTCCACTTT	CASSRAGGMDNSPLHF
TRBV29-1	TRBD2	NA	TRBJ2-1	TGCAGCGTGGCGACTAGCGGGGGACACAATGAGCAGTTCTTC	CSVATSGGHNEQFF
TRBV28	NA	NA	TRBJ1-1	TGTGCCAGCCTATCTCCCAGGGTCACTGAAGCTTTCTTT	CASLSPRVTEAFF
TRBV29-1	NA	NA	TRBJ1-1	TGCAGCGCTACCTTGACAGGGAACACTGAAGCTTTCTTT	CSATLTGNTEAFF
TRBV25-1	NA	NA	TRBJ1-6	TGTGCCAGCATGGGGGGGAAAAGAAATTCACCCCTCCACTTT	CASMGGKRNSPLHF
TRBV29-1	NA	NA	TRBJ2-4	TGCAGCGTTGAAGTCAACAGAAACGACATTCAGTACTTC	CSVEVNRNDIQYF
TRBV7-2	TRBD2	NA	TRBJ2-3	TGTGCCAGCATCCCGGAGCGGGGACGAGATACGCAGTATTTT	CASIPERGRDTQYF
TRBV11-2	TRBD2	NA	TRBJ2-3	TGTGCCAGCAGCTTAAGGATGCTAGCGGGGACAGATACGCAGTATTTT	CASSLRMLAGTDTQYF
TRBV6-2/TRBV6-3	NA	NA	TRBJ2-1	TGTGCCAGCAGTTATAGGGGCGGAGCTGATGAGCAGTTCTTC	CASSYRGGADEQFF